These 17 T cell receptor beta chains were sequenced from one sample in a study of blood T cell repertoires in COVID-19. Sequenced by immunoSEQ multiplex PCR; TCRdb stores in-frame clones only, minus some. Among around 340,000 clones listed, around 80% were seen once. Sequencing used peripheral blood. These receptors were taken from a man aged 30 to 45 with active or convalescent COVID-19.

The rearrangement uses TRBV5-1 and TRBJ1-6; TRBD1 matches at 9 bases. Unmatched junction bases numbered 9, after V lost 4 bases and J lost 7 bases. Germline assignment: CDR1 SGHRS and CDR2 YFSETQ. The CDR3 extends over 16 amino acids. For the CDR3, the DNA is TGCGCCAGCAGCCGCCGACAGGGGGTTGAGAATTCACCCCTCCACTTT. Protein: CASSRRQGVENSPLHF.

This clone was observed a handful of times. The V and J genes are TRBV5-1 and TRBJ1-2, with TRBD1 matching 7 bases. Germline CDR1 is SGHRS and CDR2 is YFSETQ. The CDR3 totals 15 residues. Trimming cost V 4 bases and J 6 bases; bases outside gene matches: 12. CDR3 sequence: CASSTQPRGEDGYTF. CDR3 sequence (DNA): TGCGCCAGCAGCACTCAGCCCAGGGGGGAGGATGGCTACACCTTC. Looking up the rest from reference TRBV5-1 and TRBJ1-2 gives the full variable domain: KAGVTQTPRYLIKTRGQQVTLSCSPISGHRSVSWYQQTPGQGLQFLFEYFSETQRNKGNFPGRFSGRQFSNSRSEMNVSTLELGDSALYLCASSTQPRGEDGYTFGSGTRLTVV.

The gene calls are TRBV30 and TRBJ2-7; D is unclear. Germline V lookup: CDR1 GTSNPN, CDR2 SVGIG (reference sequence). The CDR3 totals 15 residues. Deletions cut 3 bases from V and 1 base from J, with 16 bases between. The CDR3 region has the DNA TGTGCCTGGAGCTTGTCACAGAGTGGGTCCTACGAGCAGTACTTC. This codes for CAWSLSQSGSYEQYF. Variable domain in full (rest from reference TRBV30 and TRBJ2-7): SQTIHQWPATLVQPVGSPLSLECTVEGTSNPNLYWYRQAAGRGLQLLFYSVGIGQISSEVPQNLSASRPQDRQFILSSKKLLLSDSGFYLCAWSLSQSGSYEQYFGPGTRLTVT.

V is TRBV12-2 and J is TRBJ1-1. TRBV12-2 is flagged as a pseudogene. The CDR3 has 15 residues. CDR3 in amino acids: CASRLRGQQDTEAFF. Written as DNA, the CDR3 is TGTGCAAGTCGCTTGCGGGGGCAGCAGGACACTGAAGCTTTCTTT.

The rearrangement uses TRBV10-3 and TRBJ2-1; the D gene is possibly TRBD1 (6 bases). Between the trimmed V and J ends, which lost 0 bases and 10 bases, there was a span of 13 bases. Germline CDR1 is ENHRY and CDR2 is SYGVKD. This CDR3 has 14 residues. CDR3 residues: CAISESTGVSEQFF. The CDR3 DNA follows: TGTGCCATCAGTGAGTCGACAGGAGTCTCCGAGCAGTTCTTC.

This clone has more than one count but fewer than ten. The CDR3 loop is CASSPGTAYGYTF. For the CDR3, the DNA is TGTGCCAGCAGCCCAGGGACTGCGTATGGCTACACCTTC. The gene calls are TRBV7-3 and TRBJ1-2; D perhaps matches TRBD1 (5 bases). Germline V gene sequence: CDR1 SGHTA, CDR2 FQGTGA. Trimming took 5 bases from V and 5 from J, leaving 12 bases between them. CDR3 size: 13 residues.

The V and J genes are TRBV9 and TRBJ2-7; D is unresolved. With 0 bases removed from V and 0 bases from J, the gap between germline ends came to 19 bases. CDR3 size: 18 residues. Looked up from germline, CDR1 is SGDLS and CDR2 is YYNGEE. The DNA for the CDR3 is TGTGCCAGCAGCGTAGACGACGGTCACTACCTACGCTCCTACGAGCAGTACTTC. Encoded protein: CASSVDDGHYLRSYEQYF.

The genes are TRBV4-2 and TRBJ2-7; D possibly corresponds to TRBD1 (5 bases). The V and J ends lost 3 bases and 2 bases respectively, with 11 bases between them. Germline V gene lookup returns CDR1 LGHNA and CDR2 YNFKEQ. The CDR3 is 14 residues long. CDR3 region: CASSHYDSPYEQYF. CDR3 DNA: TGTGCCAGCAGCCATTACGACAGTCCCTACGAGCAGTACTTC.

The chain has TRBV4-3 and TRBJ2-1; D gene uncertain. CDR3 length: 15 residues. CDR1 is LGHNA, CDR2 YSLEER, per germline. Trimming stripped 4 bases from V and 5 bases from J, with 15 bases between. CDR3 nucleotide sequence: TGCGCCAGCAGCCCTTCGACTGCCCGTAACAATGAGCAGTTCTTC. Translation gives CASSPSTARNNEQFF.

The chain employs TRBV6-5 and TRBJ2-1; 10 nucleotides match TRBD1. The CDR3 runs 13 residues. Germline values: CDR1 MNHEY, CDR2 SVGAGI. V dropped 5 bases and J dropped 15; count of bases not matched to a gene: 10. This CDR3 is CASSRRQGAGWFF. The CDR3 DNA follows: TGTGCCAGCAGTCGCAGACAGGGGGCGGGGTGGTTCTTC.

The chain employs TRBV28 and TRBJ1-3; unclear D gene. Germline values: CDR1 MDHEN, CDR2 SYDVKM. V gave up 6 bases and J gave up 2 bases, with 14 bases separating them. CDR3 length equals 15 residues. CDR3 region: CASSLQRLTGNTIYF. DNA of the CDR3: TGTGCCAGCAGCTTACAGCGACTCACTGGAAACACCATATATTTT.

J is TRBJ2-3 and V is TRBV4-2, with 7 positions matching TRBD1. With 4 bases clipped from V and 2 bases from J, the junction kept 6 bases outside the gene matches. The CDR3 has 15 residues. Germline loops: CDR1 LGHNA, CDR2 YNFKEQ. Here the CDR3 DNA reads TGTGCCAGCAGCCTCAGGACAGGTGACACAGATACGCAGTATTTT. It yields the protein CASSLRTGDTDTQYF.

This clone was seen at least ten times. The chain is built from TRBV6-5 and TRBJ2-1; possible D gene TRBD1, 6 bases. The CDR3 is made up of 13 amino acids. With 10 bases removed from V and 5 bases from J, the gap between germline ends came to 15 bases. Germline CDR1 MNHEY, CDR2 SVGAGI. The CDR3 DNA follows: TGTGCCACCCAGGGGTCAGTCCACAATGAGCAGTTCTTC. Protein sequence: CATQGSVHNEQFF.

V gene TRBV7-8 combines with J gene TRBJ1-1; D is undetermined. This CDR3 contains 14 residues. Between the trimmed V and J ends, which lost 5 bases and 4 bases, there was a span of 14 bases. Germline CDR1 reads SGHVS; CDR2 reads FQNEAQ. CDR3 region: CASSLTQGATEAFF. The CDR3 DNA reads TGTGCCAGCAGCCTGACCCAAGGAGCCACTGAAGCTTTCTTT.

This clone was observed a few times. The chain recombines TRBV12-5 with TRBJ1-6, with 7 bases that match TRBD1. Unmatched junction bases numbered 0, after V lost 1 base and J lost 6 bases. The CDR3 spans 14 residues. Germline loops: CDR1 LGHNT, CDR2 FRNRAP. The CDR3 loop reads CASGLGDSNSPLHF. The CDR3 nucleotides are TGTGCTAGTGGTTTGGGGGACAGTAATTCACCCCTCCACTTT.

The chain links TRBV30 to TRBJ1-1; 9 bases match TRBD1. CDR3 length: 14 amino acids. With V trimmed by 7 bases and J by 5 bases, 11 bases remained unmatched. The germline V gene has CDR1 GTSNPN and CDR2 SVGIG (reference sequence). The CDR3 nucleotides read TGTGCCTTGGACAGGGGAAGGTTGACAACTGAAGCTTTCTTT. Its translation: CALDRGRLTTEAFF.

The CDR3 sequence is CASSLDGRGLSYNEQFF. DNA for the CDR3: TGTGCCAGCAGCTTAGATGGGCGGGGCCTCTCCTACAATGAGCAGTTCTTC. This chain uses TRBV11-2 with TRBJ2-1; D is perhaps TRBD2 (6 bases). Germline V gene lookup returns CDR1 SGHAT and CDR2 FQNNGV. The CDR3 covers 17 residues. V was trimmed by 0 bases and J by 0 bases, leaving 12 bases between them.